This entry lists 19 T cell receptor beta chains sequenced from one sample in a study of beta chain features in type 1 diabetes. Expressed TCRB transcripts were sequenced because the isolated RNA had all been reverse transcribed beforehand. TCRdb keeps only in-frame clones here, not all; method: immunoSEQ multiplex PCR. Seen here are 220,000 or so clones, about 63% observed once, and the top ten hold approximately 0.053%. The sample comprised naive CD4+ T cells from blood. The receptors shown here come from a man aged 25-45 years in good health.

The chain carries TRBV30 and TRBJ1-2, with 7 bases matching TRBD1. V lost 5 bases and J lost 12; bases outside the gene matches: 15. Germline CDR1 is GTSNPN and CDR2 is SVGIG (reference sequence). This CDR3 contains 13 residues. CDR3 nucleotide sequence: TGTGCCTGGGGGAGGGACGACAGGGACCGCCACACCTTC. As protein: CAWGRDDRDRHTF. The whole variable domain, remainder taken from reference TRBV30 and TRBJ1-2, is SQTIHQWPATLVQPVGSPLSLECTVEGTSNPNLYWYRQAAGRGLQLLFYSVGIGQISSEVPQNLSASRPQDRQFILSSKKLLLSDSGFYLCAWGRDDRDRHTFGSGTRLTVV.

The rearrangement joins TRBV7-2 to TRBJ2-7; D is unclear. Germline-derived CDR1 and CDR2 are SGHTA and FQGNSA. This CDR3 is built from 16 residues. Trimming removed 2 bases at V and 7 bases at J, with 21 bases between. The CDR3 DNA sequence: TGTGCCAGCAGCTTATACCATGGCGGTGGAAGAGGAGAGCAGTACTTC. This encodes CASSLYHGGGRGEQYF.

The V call is TRBV6-5, the J call TRBJ1-6; D is uncertain. This CDR3 comprises 12 residues. The V end lost 6 bases, the J end lost 10 bases, and 10 bases lay between the germline ends. Germline CDR1 MNHEY, CDR2 SVGAGI. DNA of the CDR3: TGTGCCAGCAGCAAGACCACCTCACCCCTCCACTTT. Translating gives CASSKTTSPLHF.

The chain combines TRBV28 with TRBJ2-1; 8 bases are shared with TRBD2. Germline values: CDR1 MDHEN, CDR2 SYDVKM. Losses at the gene ends were 9 bases for V and 3 bases for J; bases not matched to a gene: 4. The CDR3 extends over 13 amino acids. The CDR3 spells CASGLAGYNEQFF. The CDR3 DNA reads as TGTGCCAGTGGCCTAGCGGGCTACAATGAGCAGTTCTTC.

This chain joins TRBV29-1 and TRBJ2-5, with D maybe TRBD1 (5 bases). With 6 bases removed from V and 1 base from J, the gap between germline ends came to 12 bases. Looked up from germline, CDR1 is SQVTM and CDR2 is ANQGSEA. The CDR3 totals 13 residues. CDR3: CSVAQVLQETQYF. In DNA, the CDR3 is TGCAGCGTGGCACAGGTCCTCCAAGAGACCCAGTACTTC. The entire variable domain, with the rest obtained from reference TRBV29-1 and TRBJ2-5, is as follows: SAVISQKPSRDICQRGTSLTIQCQVDSQVTMMFWYRQQPGQSLTLIATANQGSEATYESGFVIDKFPISRPNLTFSTLTVSNMSPEDSSIYLCSVAQVLQETQYFGPGTRLLVL.

The chain uses TRBV29-1 and TRBJ2-1, with D hard to call. Trimming cost V 6 bases and J 8 bases, with 11 bases left between them. The CDR3 has 11 amino acids. Germline CDR1 and CDR2: SQVTM and ANQGSEA. The DNA of the CDR3 is TGCAGCGTCGTCCCAGGCTATGAGCAGTTCTTC. As protein: CSVVPGYEQFF.

This clone has only one observation. This rearrangement joins TRBV4-3 to TRBJ2-7; D is unresolved. The CDR3 totals 15 residues. Per germline, CDR1 LGHNA and CDR2 YSLEER. V shed 0 bases and J shed 0 bases, with 9 bases lying between them. The CDR3 is CASSQDHGSSYEQYF. CDR3 coding DNA: TGCGCCAGCAGCCAAGACCACGGCAGCTCCTACGAGCAGTACTTC.

This chain links TRBV15 with TRBJ2-1; D may be TRBD2 (6 bases). This CDR3 has 17 residues. V was shortened by 0 bases and J by 5 bases, with 17 bases between the two germline ends. Germline CDR1 is LNHNV and CDR2 is YYDKDF (reference sequence). This CDR3 reads CATSREAAGRRDNEQFF. For the CDR3, the DNA is TGTGCCACCAGCAGAGAAGCCGCGGGAAGACGAGACAATGAGCAGTTCTTC.

The gene calls are TRBV15 and TRBJ2-1; D not certain. Germline V gene data show CDR1 as LNHNV and CDR2 as YYDKDF (reference sequence). Trimming took 4 bases from V and 9 from J, leaving 10 bases between them. This CDR3 has 12 residues. CDR3 in amino acids: CATSNQFTEQFF. For the CDR3, the DNA is TGTGCCACCAGCAACCAATTTACTGAGCAGTTCTTC.

The chain has TRBV4-3 and TRBJ2-5; D possibly matches TRBD1 or TRBD2 (5 bases each). From germline, CDR1 is LGHNA and CDR2 YSLEER. With 1 base removed from V and 5 bases from J, the gap between germline ends came to 14 bases. CDR3 length equals 15 residues. The CDR3 coding sequence is TGCGCCAGCAGCCAAGCCAGGGCACGAGGGGAGACCCAGTACTTC. Translating gives CASSQARARGETQYF.

This clone was seen more than once but under ten times. This same CDR3 is encoded by further DNA sequences in the sample. The chain carries TRBV30 and TRBJ1-2, with D possibly matching TRBD1 (5 bases). The CDR3 totals 12 residues. Trimming left V 3 bases short and J 5 bases short, with 10 bases between. Germline loops: CDR1 GTSNPN, CDR2 SVGIG (reference sequence). CDR3 in amino acids: CAWRGTAYGYTF. CDR3 DNA sequence: TGTGCCTGGAGAGGGACGGCGTATGGCTACACCTTC.

The chain joins TRBV9 to TRBJ2-6; 8 bases align to TRBD1. Germline V CDR1 and CDR2: SGDLS, YYNGEE. J gave up 2 bases and V 0 bases, and 10 bases lay outside the gene matches. The CDR3 has 19 amino acids. The CDR3, as DNA: TGTGCCAGCAGCGTAGGTCCCGGACAGGGCCGCGCTGGGGCCAACGTCCTGACTTTC. Translated: CASSVGPGQGRAGANVLTF.

The chain recombines TRBV6-5 with TRBJ2-7, with D possibly being TRBD1 (6 bases). CDR1 and CDR2 from the germline V gene are MNHEY and SVGAGI. V shed 7 bases and J shed 6 bases, with 16 bases lying between them. The CDR3 extends over 13 amino acids. The CDR3 coding sequence is TGTGCCAGCATGGACAGTTCCAGGGCCGAGCAGTACTTC. Protein product: CASMDSSRAEQYF.

The sample holds a few counts of this clone. The chain uses TRBV29-1 and TRBJ2-7; 13 positions agree with TRBD2. Unmatched junction bases numbered 3, after V lost 6 bases and J lost 4 bases. Germline V gives CDR1 SQVTM, CDR2 ANQGSEA. The CDR3 runs 13 residues. This CDR3 reads CSVKTSGGYEQYF. The CDR3 DNA reads TGCAGCGTGAAGACTAGCGGGGGGTACGAGCAGTACTTC.

This chain links TRBV5-4 with TRBJ2-1; 8 bases fit TRBD2. V lost 2 bases, J lost 5 bases, and 3 bases stayed unmatched. From germline, CDR1 is SGHNT and CDR2 YYREEE (reference sequence). This CDR3 is 14 amino acids long. The CDR3 bases are TGTGCCAGCAGCTTCGCGGGGGGCAACAATGAGCAGTTCTTC. Amino acids: CASSFAGGNNEQFF.

This chain joins TRBV7-8 and TRBJ2-2, with TRBD1 identical over 8 bases. J gave up 2 bases and V 4 bases, and 3 bases lay outside the gene matches. CDR1 is SGHVS and CDR2 is FQNEAQ in the germline V gene. The length of the CDR3 is 15 residues. CDR3 sequence: CASSSPGGNTGELFF. CDR3 coding DNA: TGTGCCAGCAGCTCCCCAGGGGGCAACACCGGGGAGCTGTTTTTT.

The chain links TRBV28 to TRBJ2-2; tentatively, D is TRBD1 (6 bases). CDR1 and CDR2 from the germline V gene are MDHEN and SYDVKM. This CDR3 is 14 amino acids long. Between the trimmed V and J ends, which lost 3 bases and 7 bases, there was a span of 12 bases. CDR3 bases: TGTGCCAGCAGTTTGGCAGGGGTAGGCGGGGAGCTGTTTTTT. Translated, it gives CASSLAGVGGELFF.

The rearrangement joins TRBV7-8 to TRBJ2-5, with 7 bases identical to TRBD2. The V gene end was trimmed by 6 bases and the J gene end by 5 bases; junction bases not matched to a gene: 12. The CDR3 length is 15 residues. Germline V lookup: CDR1 SGHVS, CDR2 FQNEAQ. CDR3 sequence: CASRPRLAVDETQYF. For the CDR3, the DNA is TGTGCCAGCAGGCCTAGACTAGCTGTGGATGAGACCCAGTACTTC.

The CDR3: CSVETANHGNEQFF. Written as DNA, the CDR3 is TGCAGCGTTGAAACAGCGAACCACGGCAATGAGCAGTTCTTC. The V call is TRBV29-1, the J call TRBJ2-1; D unresolved. Germline V gene sequence: CDR1 SQVTM, CDR2 ANQGSEA. V lost 2 bases and J 6 bases, leaving 14 bases between the germline ends. The CDR3 runs 14 residues.